Listed here are 6 T cell receptor beta chains from one sample, sequenced in a study of T cell responses to AZD1222 COVID-19 vaccine. Profiling relied on immunoSEQ multiplex PCR, and the TCRdb table lists in-frame clones only, not all of them. Of 70,000 to 95,000 clones in the sample, over 85% are singletons; the top ten hold 3.5% to 5%. The sample was peripheral blood, taken on day 0 of AZD1222 vaccination. These receptors came from an adult in good health.

The chain has TRBV7-9 and TRBJ2-1; TRBD1 matches 7 bases. The V and J ends lost 6 bases and 2 bases, in that order; junction bases with no gene match: 4. The germline V gene has CDR1 SEHNR and CDR2 FQNEAQ (reference sequence). CDR3 size: 14 residues. The CDR3 nucleotides read TGTGCCAGCAGAGATGGGACAGCCTACAATGAGCAGTTCTTC. Protein product: CASRDGTAYNEQFF.

The CDR3 loop is CASSLGATTDTQYF. The CDR3 DNA reads as TGTGCCAGCAGCTTAGGGGCCACCACAGATACGCAGTATTTT. The V and J genes are TRBV7-3 and TRBJ2-3; tentatively, D is TRBD1 (5 bases). Germline values: CDR1 SGHTA, CDR2 FQGTGA. V was trimmed by 2 bases and J by 2 bases, leaving 8 bases between them. The CDR3 runs 14 residues.

This chain joins TRBV9 and TRBJ1-1, with D unclear. V was clipped by 4 bases and J by 0 bases, with 7 bases between them. CDR3 size: 13 residues. Germline V lookup: CDR1 SGDLS, CDR2 YYNGEE. CDR3 bases: TGTGCCAGCAGCCCTGAGGTGAACACTGAAGCTTTCTTT. It encodes CASSPEVNTEAFF.

CDR3 sequence reads: CASSLLQGNSPLHF. The CDR3 DNA reads as TGCGCCAGCAGCTTGTTACAAGGCAATTCACCCCTCCACTTT. The chain is built from TRBV5-1 and TRBJ1-6; D is unclear. The germline V gene encodes CDR1 SGHRS and CDR2 YFSETQ. V lost 1 base and J lost 7, with 9 bases in between. CDR3 length: 14 residues.

The DNA of the CDR3 is TGTGCCAGCAGCGTAGGTCAGGGGGCGGAATGGGAGACCCAGTACTTC. This encodes CASSVGQGAEWETQYF. The rearrangement uses TRBV9 and TRBJ2-5; 8 positions match TRBD1. Germline V gene lookup returns CDR1 SGDLS and CDR2 YYNGEE. CDR3 length equals 16 residues. V lost 0 bases to trimming and J lost 5 bases; unmatched junction nucleotides: 9.

This chain links TRBV6-2 or TRBV6-3 with TRBJ1-2; TRBD1 matches at 10 bases. V dropped 2 bases and J dropped 3; count of bases not matched to a gene: 6. The germline gives CDR1 MNHEY, CDR2 SVGEGT. The CDR3 is made up of 16 amino acids. CDR3 nucleotides: TGTGCCAGCAGTTACGCGAGCGGGACAGGGGACTATGGCTACACCTTC. This translates into CASSYASGTGDYGYTF.